This TCR beta chain was recorded in a study of T-cell memory formation after mild COVID-19. CDR1 and CDR2 from the germline V gene are KGHSH and LQKENI. The CDR3 covers 13 residues. The J segment lost 3 bases and the V segment lost 5 bases, leaving 2 bases of the junction unmatched. TCRdb called the 5' RACE reads again in MiXCR, with one record for every CDR3 protein. Among roughly 400,000 distinct CDR3 sequences listed, 20% to 30% were seen once. Material for sequencing was PBMCs or a T cell subset sorted from them (not recorded which). This TCR came from an adult woman who had mild COVID-19 (a few samples of this study predate the infection). Cell type and time point are not known. The chain uses TRBV18 and TRBJ1-2, with 8 bases aligning to TRBD1. The CDR3 loop is CASSTGQDYGYTF. Here the CDR3 DNA reads TGTGCCAGCTCAACGGGACAGGACTATGGCTACACCTTC.